The 10 T cell receptor beta chains below were found in one sample sequenced in a study of blood T cell repertoires in COVID-19. Using immunoSEQ multiplex PCR, the repertoire was profiled, and TCRdb retains in-frame clones only, with some absent. This table has some 490,000 clones, less than 90% appearing once. Sequencing was done on a sample of PBMCs or T cells enriched from blood (not recorded which). The receptors come from a woman in her sixties who had recovered from COVID-19.

The V call is TRBV9, the J call TRBJ1-2; 7 bases align to TRBD1. Germline CDR1 is SGDLS and CDR2 is YYNGEE. Trimming removed 0 bases from V and 6 bases from J; junction bases left unmatched: 8. The CDR3 extends over 15 amino acids. The CDR3 is CASSVGRGGAHGYTF. The CDR3 DNA is TGTGCCAGCAGCGTAGGAAGAGGGGGCGCGCATGGCTACACCTTC. The full variable domain, rest sourced from reference TRBV9 and TRBJ1-2, is DSGVTQTPKHLITATGQRVTLRCSPRSGDLSVYWYQQSLDQGLQFLIQYYNGEERAKGNILERFSAQQFPDLHSELNLSSLELGDSALYFCASSVGRGGAHGYTFGSGTRLTVV.

The DNA for the CDR3 is TGTGCCAGCAGCTTTGGGGGGGGCTCTGGAAACACCATATATTTT. It yields the protein CASSFGGGSGNTIYF. V is TRBV11-2 and J is TRBJ1-3, with a weak D call TRBD1 (5 bases). The V end was cut by 3 bases, the J end by 0 bases, with 9 bases between. This CDR3 is built from 15 residues. Germline CDR1 is SGHAT and CDR2 is FQNNGV. Full variable domain (missing parts from reference TRBV11-2 and TRBJ1-3): EAGVAQSPRYKIIEKRQSVAFWCNPISGHATLYWYQQILGQGPKLLIQFQNNGVVDDSQLPKDRFSAERLKGVDSTLKIQPAKLEDSAVYLCASSFGGGSGNTIYFGEGSWLTVV.

The rearrangement links TRBV10-3 to TRBJ1-1, with 10 bases identical to TRBD1. The CDR3 runs 14 residues. The junction had 7 bases not matched to a gene; V was cut back by 7 bases and J by 5 bases. Germline loops: CDR1 ENHRY, CDR2 SYGVKD. CDR3 sequence reads: CAIKRQGAGTEAFF. The CDR3 DNA is TGTGCCATCAAAAGACAGGGGGCGGGAACTGAAGCTTTCTTT.

This chain uses TRBV29-1 with TRBJ1-4, with 7 nucleotides matching TRBD1. Germline values: CDR1 SQVTM, CDR2 ANQGSEA. There are 13 residues in the CDR3. J was trimmed by 4 bases and V by 5 bases; bases with no gene match: 4. For the CDR3, the DNA is TGCAGCGTTCGGGACAGAAGTAATGAAAAACTGTTTTTT. Encoded protein: CSVRDRSNEKLFF.

The chain joins TRBV7-9 to TRBJ2-7, with 12 bases that match TRBD2. The ends lost 1 base at V and 5 bases at J; junction bases unmatched: 6. CDR1 is SEHNR, CDR2 FQNEAQ, per germline (reference sequence). The CDR3 extends over 16 amino acids. This chain's CDR3 is CASSLVGLAGPHEQYF. The CDR3 DNA reads as TGTGCCAGCAGCTTAGTGGGACTAGCGGGTCCCCACGAGCAGTACTTC.

The CDR3 DNA is TGCAGTGCTAGTCAGGGAAGTGGAAACACCATATATTTT. Encoded protein: CSASQGSGNTIYF. This chain joins TRBV20-1 and TRBJ1-3; possible D gene TRBD1, 5 bases. This CDR3 comprises 13 residues. V dropped 3 bases and J dropped 3 bases, with 9 bases sitting between them. The germline V gene encodes CDR1 DFQATT and CDR2 SNEGSKA (reference sequence).

The chain employs TRBV2 and TRBJ1-1; 8 bases are a match to TRBD1. The germline V gene has CDR1 SNHLY and CDR2 FYNNEI. V lost 6 bases and J lost 4; bases outside the gene matches: 16. This CDR3 has 17 residues. CDR3 DNA: TGTGCCAGCAGGCGGACAGGGTCGGGGAGGATCGGCACTGAAGCTTTCTTT. Translating gives CASRRTGSGRIGTEAFF.

The V and J genes are TRBV20-1 and TRBJ2-5; 10 bases align to TRBD2. The CDR3 has 16 residues. Per germline, CDR1 DFQATT and CDR2 SNEGSKA (reference sequence). V was pared by 3 bases and J by 2 bases, with 9 bases of the junction left unmatched. CDR3 in DNA: TGCAGTGCTAGTAGGGCTAGCGGGGGATTGCAAGAGACCCAGTACTTC. It is translated as CSASRASGGLQETQYF.

The chain uses TRBV2 and TRBJ2-7; D is undetermined. CDR3 length: 11 residues. Trimming shortened V by 8 bases and J by 2 bases, and 7 bases separated the two germline ends. Germline V gene lookup returns CDR1 SNHLY and CDR2 FYNNEI. CDR3 DNA: TGTGCCAGCGTTAATCCCTACGAGCAGTACGTC. This translates into CASVNPYEQYV.

The gene calls are TRBV4-1 and TRBJ2-3; 11 nucleotides match TRBD2. V was clipped by 4 bases and J by 5 bases; unmatched bases: 14. The CDR3 runs to 18 residues. Germline V gene sequence: CDR1 MGHRA, CDR2 YSYEKL. CDR3 nucleotides: TGCGCCAGCAGCCCCCGAGTAGCGGGGGGGCCGAGAGGAGATACGCAGTATTTT. Its protein product is CASSPRVAGGPRGDTQYF.